This paragraph reports one T cell receptor (beta chain). The source of the sample is a study of OX40 agonist ivuxolimab in advanced cancers. Deletions cut 3 bases from V and 0 bases from J, with 2 bases between. This CDR3 comprises 13 residues. The germline V gene encodes CDR1 MNHEY and CDR2 SMNVEV (reference sequence). Sequencing was performed with immunoSEQ multiplex PCR; in TCRdb, only in-frame clones are kept and a portion is missing. The sample has over 150,000 clones, 94% seen once. This TCR was sampled from an adult with an advanced solid tumor such as melanoma, head and neck, liver or kidney cancer. Material: CD4+ or CD8+ T cells sorted from blood, obtained in a trial of the OX40 agonist ivuxolimab. This sequence joins TRBV27 and TRBJ2-2; D is undetermined. The CDR3, as DNA: TGTGCCAGCAGTTTTTCGAACACCGGGGAGCTGTTTTTT. Translated, it gives CASSFSNTGELFF.